A selection of T cell receptor beta chains follows, all from one sample in a study of T cells in Graves' hyperthyroidism and ophthalmopathy. TCRdb ran MiXCR on the multiplex PCR reads and lists one entry per CDR3 protein. The table shows 400,000 or so distinct CDR3 sequences, with roughly 13% occurring only once. Source material: blood. These receptors originate from a man aged 50 to 60 with Graves' ophthalmopathy. The CDR3 runs from the conserved cysteine through the conserved F or W. D genes are given only for firm matches. Not all rows give a size; the values are once, few, many and, for expanded clones, a class.

clone_size j_call d_call v_call cdr3_aa cdr3_nt
few TRBJ2-1 TRBD1 TRBV5-5 CASSQGQGIHEQFF TGTGCCAGCAGCCAGGGACAGGGGATACATGAGCAGTTCTTC
few TRBJ2-5 NA TRBV10-3 CAISKERPTARQETQYF TGTGCCATCAGTAAAGAAAGACCGACGGCCCGCCAAGAGACCCAGTACTTC
few TRBJ1-2 NA TRBV6-9 CASSYSGLGYTF TGTGCCAGCAGTTATTCAGGACTCGGCTACACCTTC
few TRBJ2-7 TRBD1 TRBV2 CASSLDRASYEQYF TGTGCCAGCAGCTTAGACAGGGCGTCCTACGAGCAGTACTTC
many TRBJ2-7 TRBD1 TRBV9 CASSPGDGDRDHEQYF TGTGCCAGCAGCCCCGGGGATGGGGACAGGGACCACGAGCAGTACTTC
many TRBJ2-7 TRBD1 TRBV20-1 CSATTGLGYEQYF TGCAGTGCAACGACAGGGTTGGGCTACGAGCAGTACTTC
few TRBJ2-1 TRBD2 TRBV9 CASSVVSGANEQFF TGTGCCAGCAGCGTAGTAAGCGGGGCTAATGAGCAGTTCTTC
many TRBJ1-1 TRBD1 TRBV4-1 CASSQDPQGAQNTEAFF TGCGCCAGCAGCCAAGATCCCCAGGGGGCGCAGAACACTGAAGCTTTCTTT
many TRBJ1-1 NA TRBV3-1 CASSQRTENTEAFF TGTGCCAGCAGCCAACGGACAGAAAACACTGAAGCTTTCTTT
few TRBJ2-1 NA TRBV7-2 CASFLWDEQFF TGTGCCAGCTTCCTTTGGGATGAGCAGTTCTTC
many TRBJ2-7 NA TRBV2 CASGAEFAGEQYF TGTGCCAGCGGGGCAGAGTTCGCAGGCGAGCAGTACTTC
few TRBJ1-5 NA TRBV20-1 CSARQGIVNQPQHF TGCAGTGCTAGGCAGGGAATCGTCAATCAGCCCCAGCATTTT
NA TRBJ2-3 TRBD2 TRBV27 CATGLAGSTDTQYF TGTGCCACCGGTCTAGCGGGAAGCACAGATACGCAGTATTTT
NA TRBJ2-1 NA TRBV6-2/TRBV6-3 CASRRGRDEQFF TGTGCCAGCAGACGAGGACGGGATGAGCAGTTCTTC
many TRBJ1-5 NA TRBV6-2/TRBV6-3 CASSYSRSASDPQHF TGTGCCAGCAGTTATTCAAGGTCAGCGAGTGACCCCCAGCATTTT
few TRBJ2-1 NA TRBV10-3 CAISVSSYNEQFF TGTGCCATCAGTGTGAGCTCCTACAATGAGCAGTTCTTC
many TRBJ2-7 NA TRBV20-1 CSARDLMSSYEQYF TGCAGTGCTAGAGATCTCATGAGCTCCTACGAGCAGTACTTC
few TRBJ1-5 NA TRBV6-2/TRBV6-3 CASNGQSSNQPQHF TGTGCCAGCAACGGACAGTCTAGCAATCAGCCCCAGCATTTT
many TRBJ2-7 TRBD2 TRBV3-1 CASSQDRFSGLYEQYF TGTGCCAGCAGCCAAGATCGGTTTAGCGGGCTCTACGAGCAGTACTTC
NA TRBJ1-2 NA TRBV12-5 CASGTPTVANYGYTF TGTGCTAGTGGGACCCCGACAGTAGCTAACTATGGCTACACCTTC
many TRBJ1-2 NA TRBV6-6 CASSYSVGQGSGGYTF TGTGCCAGCAGTTACTCGGTAGGGCAGGGAAGTGGTGGCTACACCTTC
many TRBJ2-5 NA TRBV14 CASSLSSDTEETQYF TGTGCCAGCAGCTTGTCTAGCGACACCGAAGAGACCCAGTACTTC
NA TRBJ2-1 TRBD2 TRBV7-9 CASSTLQGPALAGDNEQFF TGTGCCAGCAGCACCCTACAGGGGCCCGCACTAGCGGGAGACAATGAGCAGTTCTTC
NA TRBJ1-5 TRBD1 TRBV6-9 CASSYGQGQPQHF TGTGCCAGCAGTTACGGACAGGGTCAGCCCCAGCATTTT
many TRBJ1-5 TRBD1 TRBV7-6 CASSPTGTGSQPQHF TGTGCCAGCAGCCCGACCGGGACAGGGTCTCAGCCCCAGCATTTT
NA TRBJ2-2 TRBD1 TRBV24-1 CATSDQGQVPGELFF TGTGCCACCAGTGACCAGGGACAGGTACCCGGGGAGCTGTTTTTT
NA TRBJ1-5 NA TRBV19 CASSLRWIDSNQPQHF TGTGCCAGTAGTTTGCGGTGGATTGATAGCAATCAGCCCCAGCATTTT
many TRBJ1-1 TRBD1 TRBV18 CASSSQQGSTEAFF TGTGCCAGCTCATCCCAACAGGGGAGCACTGAAGCTTTCTTT
few TRBJ1-1 NA TRBV29-1 CSVDGWDTEAFF TGCAGCGTTGACGGTTGGGACACTGAAGCTTTCTTT
NA TRBJ2-1 TRBD2 TRBV15 CATSRRTSGFTYNEQFF TGTGCCACCAGCAGAAGGACTAGCGGATTTACCTACAATGAGCAGTTCTTC
few TRBJ2-1 NA TRBV20-1 CSAREGMLNGNEQFF TGCAGTGCTAGGGAGGGAATGTTGAATGGCAATGAGCAGTTCTTC
NA TRBJ1-5 TRBD1 TRBV28 CASRTDRGQPQHF TGTGCCAGCAGGACGGACAGGGGACAGCCCCAGCATTTT
few TRBJ1-3 NA TRBV30 CAWRQKGGGNTIYF TGTGCCTGGAGACAAAAGGGAGGTGGAAACACCATATATTTT
many TRBJ2-5 NA TRBV11-2 CASSTLETQYF TGTGCCAGCAGCACTCTCGAGACCCAGTACTTC
many TRBJ2-3 TRBD2 TRBV2 CASSRTSDTDTQYF TGTGCCAGCAGTCGGACTAGCGACACAGATACGCAGTATTTT
NA TRBJ2-7 NA TRBV4-1 CASSQQLASYEQYF TGCGCCAGCAGCCAACAACTTGCCTCCTACGAGCAGTACTTC
NA TRBJ2-1 TRBD2 TRBV28 CASRKGLDNEQFF TGTGCCAGCAGAAAGGGACTAGACAATGAGCAGTTCTTC
few TRBJ2-3 TRBD1 TRBV5-6 CASSLPSGRDRESTDTQYF TGTGCCAGCAGCTTGCCCTCAGGACGGGACAGGGAAAGCACAGATACGCAGTATTTT
few TRBJ1-6 NA TRBV19 CASRSDAHPLHF TGTGCCAGTAGATCGGACGCCCATCCCCTCCACTTT
many TRBJ2-1 NA TRBV28 CASTEPGGTESNEQFF TGTGCCAGCACCGAGCCGGGGGGGACAGAGAGCAATGAGCAGTTCTTC
NA TRBJ2-3 NA TRBV5-1 CASSGMLTDTQYF TGCGCCAGCAGCGGGATGCTAACGGATACGCAGTATTTT
many TRBJ1-1 NA TRBV5-1 CASSLSQGFGMNTEAFF TGCGCCAGCAGCCTATCACAGGGATTTGGTATGAACACTGAAGCTTTCTTT
many TRBJ2-1 TRBD2 TRBV2 CASSGGLAPSYNEQFF TGTGCCAGCAGTGGGGGACTAGCGCCCTCCTACAATGAGCAGTTCTTC
few TRBJ2-7 NA TRBV4-1 CASSQDPGGLEQYF TGCGCCAGCAGCCAAGATCCAGGGGGGCTGGAGCAGTACTTC
many TRBJ2-5 NA TRBV20-1 CSARIIPAIQVETQYF TGCAGTGCTAGAATCATCCCGGCAATACAGGTGGAGACCCAGTACTTC
NA TRBJ2-1 TRBD1 TRBV28 CAGEGQDGQFF TGTGCCGGTGAGGGACAGGACGGGCAGTTCTTC
many TRBJ2-1 NA TRBV2 CASSKVVARVASNEQFF TGTGCCAGCAGCAAGGTTGTGGCCAGGGTGGCTTCAAATGAGCAGTTCTTC
few TRBJ2-1 NA TRBV20-1 CSAEGRGSLGEQFF TGCAGTGCTGAGGGGCGGGGATCATTAGGGGAGCAGTTCTTC
many TRBJ2-3 NA TRBV28 CASSITGRTDTQYF TGTGCCAGCAGTATAACAGGGCGCACAGATACGCAGTATTTT
many TRBJ2-1 TRBD2 TRBV28 CASSFPVVAGFPPRANEQFF TGTGCCAGCAGTTTTCCCGTGGTAGCGGGATTCCCACCGCGCGCCAATGAGCAGTTCTTC
few TRBJ2-1 NA TRBV11-2 CASSFGRGPYNEQFF TGTGCCAGCAGCTTCGGCAGGGGCCCCTACAATGAGCAGTTCTTC
many TRBJ2-3 TRBD2 TRBV7-9 CASSFGLAGTSTDTQYF TGTGCCAGCAGCTTTGGTCTAGCGGGAACCAGCACAGATACGCAGTATTTT
many TRBJ2-7 NA TRBV28 CASSLTTGGRGEQYF TGTGCCAGCAGTTTGACAACCGGGGGAAGGGGAGAGCAGTACTTC
many TRBJ2-7 NA TRBV6-5 CASSYDRTVAYEQYF TGTGCCAGCAGTTACGACCGGACAGTAGCCTACGAGCAGTACTTC
NA TRBJ2-7 NA TRBV14 CASSQVRRGNEQYF TGTGCCAGCAGCCAAGTCCGCCGGGGTAACGAGCAGTACTTC